This T cell receptor beta chain is drawn from a study of human CD8 memory T cell subsets. Germline-derived CDR1 and CDR2 are SGHDN and FVKESK. The CDR3 covers 16 residues. Preparation of the TCR beta libraries relied on UMI-labeled 5' RACE. TCRdb reanalyzed the 5' RACE reads and collapses them to one entry per CDR3 protein, without DNA. Its clone listing holds some 6,100 distinct CDR3 sequences. Progenitor exhausted-like CD8+ memory cells (TPEX) were CCR7+ PD-1+ TIGIT+. On this clonotype itself: Antigen specificity is unknown.

Study results and limitations: Similarly high diversity marked stem-like memory and precursor exhausted T cells, unlike effector memory cells.

Material for sequencing was CD8+ T cells from PBMCs. The sequence derives from a human donor in good health. This chain uses TRBV14 with TRBJ1-1; without DNA, the TCRdb call of TRBD1 cannot be checked. This chain's CDR3 is CASSQDYITGPLEAFF.